Listed below are T cell receptor beta chains from one sample, sequenced in a study of T-cell reconstitution after alpha-beta-depleted transplantation in children. TCRdb itself ran the PCR reads through MiXCR, one entry per CDR3 protein. This table holds fewer than 350,000 distinct CDR3 sequences, roughly 10% found once. The sequencing used peripheral blood, collected 180 days after TCRalphabeta/CD19-depleted stem cell transplant. These receptor sequences come from a male patient between 2 and 10 years old who had a stem cell transplant for chronic granulomatous disease, so the T cells may come from the graft donor. The CDR3 runs from the conserved cysteine through the conserved F or W. The D gene is left open where the match is weak. Rows give clone size only sometimes, using once, few, many, or a class for an expanded clone.

V	size	J	D	DNA	CDR3
TRBV12-3/TRBV12-4	many	TRBJ2-7	.	TGTGCCAGCAGTTGGGACCTAAGGCTAGGCTACGAGCAGTACTTC	CASSWDLRLGYEQYF
TRBV27	many	TRBJ2-5	TRBD2	TGTGCCAGCAGTCCTAGGATGACTAGCGGGAGGGGAGAGACCCAGTACTTC	CASSPRMTSGRGETQYF
TRBV7-6	.	TRBJ2-3	TRBD2	TGTACCAGCAGCCCTTCCGGGACTAGACAAATAGATACGCAGTATTTT	CTSSPSGTRQIDTQYF
TRBV20-1	many	TRBJ1-5	.	TGCAGTGCTAAGACAGGAACCAATCAGCCCCAGCATTTT	CSAKTGTNQPQHF
TRBV12-3/TRBV12-4	many	TRBJ2-1	TRBD2	TGTGCCAGCAGCTCCGGGGGGTACAATGAGCAGTTCTTC	CASSSGGYNEQFF
TRBV7-8	many	TRBJ2-7	.	TGTGCCAGCAGCTTAGAATACCAGGGCGCTGACTCCTACGAGCAGTACTTC	CASSLEYQGADSYEQYF
TRBV28	many	TRBJ2-1	.	TGTGCCAGCAGTTTAGATCAGGATGAGCAGTTCTTC	CASSLDQDEQFF
TRBV18	many	TRBJ2-2	.	TGTGCCAGCTCACCACTTTTCTCCACCGGGGAGCTGTTTTTT	CASSPLFSTGELFF
TRBV7-9	.	TRBJ2-7	TRBD2	TGTGCCAGCAGACCCACTAGCGGGAGTCCCAGCGAGCAGTACTTC	CASRPTSGSPSEQYF
TRBV29-1	few	TRBJ2-2	.	TGCAGCGTTGACGCGGGACCGAACACCGGGGAGCTGTTTTTT	CSVDAGPNTGELFF
TRBV21-1	many	TRBJ2-7	.	TGTGCCAGCAGCAAAGTAGTCCTTTACGAGCAGTACTTC	CASSKVVLYEQYF
TRBV5-4	many	TRBJ2-5	TRBD1	TGCGCCAGCAGCTCGGGACAGGGACAAGAGACCCAGTACTTC	CASSSGQGQETQYF
TRBV5-1	many	TRBJ1-4	.	TGCGCCAGCAGCTTGGACTCTACTCGGAGTGAAAAACTGTTTTTT	CASSLDSTRSEKLFF
TRBV12-3/TRBV12-4	many	TRBJ2-1	TRBD1	TGTGCCAGCACCATGGACAGGGTGGGAAATGAGCAGTTCTTC	CASTMDRVGNEQFF
TRBV4-2	many	TRBJ1-5	TRBD1	TGTGCCAGCAGTAACCTCCGAGGGACAGACCAGCCCCAGCATTTT	CASSNLRGTDQPQHF
TRBV3-1	few	TRBJ2-2	.	TGTGCCAGCAGATTTTACTCCGAAGGCACCGGGGAGCTGTTTTTT	CASRFYSEGTGELFF
TRBV20-1	many	TRBJ2-3	.	TGCAGTGTTAGCCCCGTGAGCACAGATACGCAGTATTTT	CSVSPVSTDTQYF
TRBV11-2	many	TRBJ2-7	.	TGTGCCAGCAGCGGGGTCCTAACCCCTTACGAGCAGTACTTC	CASSGVLTPYEQYF
TRBV3-1	.	TRBJ2-2	.	TGTGCCAGCAGCCCCCGAGGGGGAGCCGGGGAGCTGTTTTTT	CASSPRGGAGELFF
TRBV6-5	many	TRBJ2-5	.	TGTGCCAGCAGTAGCTCGGAAAGAGGAGAGTCCCAGTACTTC	CASSSSERGESQYF
TRBV30	few	TRBJ1-2	TRBD1	TGTGCCTGGACCACCACGGACAGGTTCTATGGCTACACCTTC	CAWTTTDRFYGYTF
TRBV3-1	many	TRBJ1-3	.	TGTGCCAGCACCCTTAGGGGGATCTCTGGAAACACCATATATTTT	CASTLRGISGNTIYF
TRBV3-1	many	TRBJ2-5	TRBD2	TGTGCCAGCAGCCAAGATCTAGCGGAACGCCAAGAGACCCAGTACTTC	CASSQDLAERQETQYF
TRBV9	many	TRBJ2-2	.	TGTGCCAGCAGCCGCACCGGTTTAAAGGGGACCGGGGAGCTGTTTTTT	CASSRTGLKGTGELFF
TRBV24-1	few	TRBJ2-1	TRBD2	TGTGCCACCAGTGACCCAGGACTAGCGGGAGTGGGCTCCTACAATGAGCAGTTCTTC	CATSDPGLAGVGSYNEQFF
TRBV29-1	many	TRBJ2-2	.	TGCAGCGTCCGAGGCCAGATCACCGGGGAGCTGTTTTTT	CSVRGQITGELFF
TRBV29-1	many	TRBJ2-1	.	TGCAGCACTAGAGGCTCCTACAATGAGCAGTTCTTC	CSTRGSYNEQFF
TRBV4-3	many	TRBJ1-6	.	TGCGCCAGCAGCCAAGTTCAGAATTCACCCCTCCACTTT	CASSQVQNSPLHF
TRBV2	.	TRBJ2-5	TRBD2	TGTGCCAGCAGTGTTAGCGGGCGGCTTCAAGAGACCCAGTACTTC	CASSVSGRLQETQYF
TRBV7-2	many	TRBJ2-5	TRBD2	TGTGCCAGCAGCCCAAGCGGGAGGGTCAATGAGACCCAGTACTTC	CASSPSGRVNETQYF
TRBV11-2	few	TRBJ2-2	TRBD1	TGTGCCAGCAGGGGGAAAAGGGGACAGGGGAACACCGGGGAGCTGTTTTTT	CASRGKRGQGNTGELFF
TRBV28	many	TRBJ2-7	TRBD1	TGTGCCAGCAGTTCCTCCGGGACAGCTTTAGAGCAGTACTTC	CASSSSGTALEQYF
TRBV7-2	many	TRBJ2-7	TRBD1	TGTGCCAGCAGCTACGGACAGGGTTTCTACGAGCAGTACTTC	CASSYGQGFYEQYF
TRBV12-3/TRBV12-4	many	TRBJ1-2	TRBD1	TGTGCCAGCAGTTCGCACCCACAGGGGGCGAACTATGGCTACACCTTC	CASSSHPQGANYGYTF
TRBV30	.	TRBJ2-5	.	TGTGCCTGGAGTGTAGTCCCTGACAGTAGGGGAGAGACCCAGTACTTC	CAWSVVPDSRGETQYF
TRBV6-1	many	TRBJ2-3	TRBD2	TGTGCCAGCAGTCCGACGGGACTAGCGGGGGGCAGCACAGATACGCAGTATTTT	CASSPTGLAGGSTDTQYF
TRBV7-9	many	TRBJ1-2	.	TGTGCCAGCAGCTTAGAGGCAGGCCTAGGCTATGGCTACACCTTC	CASSLEAGLGYGYTF
TRBV12-3/TRBV12-4	.	TRBJ2-7	.	TGTGCCAGCAGTTTACGGGCAGTCCCTGGCAACGAGCAGTACTTC	CASSLRAVPGNEQYF